This is a list of T cell receptor beta chains from one sample in a study of cytomegalovirus exposure and HLA in healthy donors. Here immunoSEQ multiplex PCR was the method, and the copy in TCRdb shows in-frame clones only, minus some. Of over 100,000 clones listed, 74% were seen once; the top ten hold 5.5% to 8%. Sequenced: PBMCs. These TCRs come from a male donor in good health and CMV-seronegative. Both conserved end residues are part of each CDR3. The order of the fields is D gene, clone size, V gene, J gene, CDR3 DNA, CDR3 protein. D genes are given only for firm matches. Where a row states a size, it is once, few, many or the class of an expanded clone; other rows omit it.

TRBD1,once,TRBV5-4,TRBJ2-7,TGTGCCGGCAGCTTGGATCTCTTGGGGACAGGGGTATACGAGCAGTACTTC,CAGSLDLLGTGVYEQYF
NA,NA,TRBV6-4,TRBJ1-2,TGTGCCACCAAGATGACAGCTTACAGTTATGGCTACACCTTC,CATKMTAYSYGYTF
TRBD1,NA,TRBV2,TRBJ2-7,TGTGCCAGCACGGACAGGGGGCAATACGAGCAGTACTTC,CASTDRGQYEQYF
NA,few,TRBV5-4,TRBJ1-3,TGTGCCAGCAATCGGTACGGAGCTGGAAACACCATATATTTT,CASNRYGAGNTIYF
NA,NA,TRBV7-2,TRBJ1-2,TGTGCCAGCAGCTTAGACAGGGTAGCTAACTATGGCTACACCTTC,CASSLDRVANYGYTF
NA,NA,TRBV4-2,TRBJ1-2,TGTGCCAGCAGCCAAGATGGCGGGAATGGCTACACCTTC,CASSQDGGNGYTF
NA,NA,TRBV14,TRBJ1-1,TGTGCCAGCAGCCAAGGCCAACTTTTGGCTTTCTTT,CASSQGQLLAFF
NA,few,TRBV7-2,TRBJ1-3,TGTGCCAGCAGCTTTATAGACAGCTCTGGAAACACCATATATTTT,CASSFIDSSGNTIYF
NA,NA,TRBV19,TRBJ1-1,TGTGCCACCCAGGGGAACGTGAACACTGAAGCTTTCTTT,CATQGNVNTEAFF
NA,NA,TRBV11-2,TRBJ1-1,TGTGCCAGCAGCTTATCAACAGGGAACACTGAAGCTTTCTTT,CASSLSTGNTEAFF
TRBD1,few,TRBV6-4,TRBJ2-2,TGTGCCAGCAGGCCTGACAGGGGACGGACCGGGGAGCTGTTTTTT,CASRPDRGRTGELFF
NA,NA,TRBV2,TRBJ2-7,TGTGCCAGCAGCCCACCCCGCGGTGTTCGCTCCTACGAGCAGTACTTC,CASSPPRGVRSYEQYF
NA,NA,TRBV28,TRBJ2-4,TGTGCCAGCAGTTTTCTATCGGCGGGGACCTTAGCCAAAAACATTCAGTACTTC,CASSFLSAGTLAKNIQYF
TRBD1,NA,TRBV27,TRBJ2-7,TGTGCCAGCAGTCCAGGGACAGGGTTCGCTTACGAGCAGTACTTC,CASSPGTGFAYEQYF
NA,NA,TRBV6-6,TRBJ1-5,TGTGCCAGCAGCATCCGGGAGGGAGAAGACCAGCCCCAGCATTTT,CASSIREGEDQPQHF
NA,once,TRBV11-3,TRBJ2-3,TGTGCCAGCAGCCGGGGGAGCACAGATACGCAGTATTTT,CASSRGSTDTQYF
TRBD1,NA,TRBV7-3,TRBJ1-2,TGTGCCAGCAGCTATGGACAGGTTCAGGGCACCTTC,CASSYGQVQGTF
TRBD2,NA,TRBV28,TRBJ2-3,TGTGCCAGCAGTCCCCCAGCAACGGGAGGCCGGGGAGATACGCAGTATTTT,CASSPPATGGRGDTQYF
NA,few,TRBV4-2,TRBJ2-1,TGTGCCAGCAGCCAAGAAAAGCGGAGTCACAATGAGCAGTTCTTC,CASSQEKRSHNEQFF
NA,NA,TRBV6-5,TRBJ1-1,TGTGCCAGCAGCAACAGCCTAAGTCCGGCTCTCAGATTT,CASSNSLSPALRF
NA,NA,TRBV7-2,TRBJ1-3,TGTGCCAGCAGCTCCCAGTTGGGAAACACCATATATTTT,CASSSQLGNTIYF
NA,NA,TRBV19,TRBJ2-1,TGTGCCAGTAGTATCGCCTTGACTAGACAGACTACCTACAATGAGCAGTTCTTC,CASSIALTRQTTYNEQFF
NA,NA,TRBV6-6,TRBJ2-1,TGTGCCAGCATGAAGAGCTCCTACAATGAGCAGTTCTTC,CASMKSSYNEQFF
TRBD1,NA,TRBV7-9,TRBJ1-2,TGTTCCAGCAGCACAGGGACAGCTGGTGGCTACACCTTC,CSSSTGTAGGYTF
NA,NA,TRBV27,TRBJ1-2,TGTGCCAGCAGCCCCCAGGCGGGGCTGAACTATGGCTACACCTTC,CASSPQAGLNYGYTF
TRBD2,NA,TRBV4-2,TRBJ2-1,TGTGCCAGCAGCCAAGATGCACCGGGAGGGCTAGATGAGCAGTTCTTC,CASSQDAPGGLDEQFF
NA,once,TRBV28,TRBJ1-3,TGTGCCAGCAGTTCTCTGGGGGCAAGCTCTGGAAACACCATATATTTT,CASSSLGASSGNTIYF
TRBD2,once,TRBV7-2,TRBJ2-5,TGTGCCAGCAGCTTTTCGGGACTAGCGGAAGAGACCCAGTACTTC,CASSFSGLAEETQYF
TRBD2,few,TRBV29-1,TRBJ2-2,TGCAGCGCTAGGGGACTAGCGGAAAAAGCGAACACCGGGGAGCTGTTTTTT,CSARGLAEKANTGELFF
NA,NA,TRBV6-6,TRBJ2-7,TGTGCCAGCAGTTACTCGGGGGCCACCTCCTCGCGGGAGCAGTACTTC,CASSYSGATSSREQYF
TRBD2,NA,TRBV6-6,TRBJ2-7,TGTGCCAGCAGTTCCTATAGCGGGAGCTCCTACGAGCAGTACTTC,CASSSYSGSSYEQYF